The clone carrying this T cell receptor beta chain was detected many times. Its antigen is still unknown. The data originate from a study of T cells after yellow fever vaccination. Background on the study: Preparation of fractions with low cell numbers was performed using SMART-Seq v4 Ultra Low Input.

TCRdb ran MiXCR on the 5' RACE reads and lists one entry per CDR3 protein. The sample shows roughly 340,000 distinct CDR3 sequences, around 4.1% of them seen only once. Study-wide results and caveats: At approximately 96% for CD4 and about 88% for CD8, most primary-vaccination clones showed up again after the booster. The secondary T-cell response peaked on day 5, not day 15, but was weaker.

Germline CDR1 reads DFQATT; CDR2 reads SNEGSKA (reference sequence). Trimming removed 2 bases at V and 0 bases at J, with 10 bases between. The CDR3 extends over 15 amino acids. The specimen was PBMCs, collected 5 days after the yellow fever booster vaccination. V usage is TRBV20-1 and J usage is TRBJ1-4; D ambiguous. The receptor comes from a man aged 18 to 29 who received the YFV17D yellow fever vaccine. This CDR3 is CSARSRLATNEKLFF. CDR3 in DNA: TGCAGTGCTAGAAGCCGGCTAGCAACTAATGAAAAACTGTTTTTT.